The TCR gamma chain under discussion was sequenced for a study of gamma-delta chains in newborns, infants, children. Study details: Polyclonal expansion of innate γδ T cells after birth follows microbial exposure.

The germline V gene encodes CDR1 GITISATS and CDR2 ISYDGTV (reference sequence). The length of the CDR3 is 17 residues. Points on this clone: Relative to the germline gene, one junction end is altered; a read error may explain this. Other DNA sequences in this specimen translate into the identical CDR3.

TCRdb re-called clones from the reads via CATT. The sample shows some 1,100 gamma-chain clones, approximately 51% of them seen only once. This rearrangement joins TRGV9 to TRGJP. The J gene is absent in TCRdb and was assigned here via DNA matching to germline. The receptor's source is a child who was a newborn, infant or young child, either healthy, febrile or measles-vaccinated (not recorded which). The sample was blood. CDR3 loop: CALWEVQGELGKKIKVF. CDR3 in DNA: TGTGCCTTGTGGGAGGTGCAAGGAGAGCTGGGCAAAAAAATCAAGGTATTT.